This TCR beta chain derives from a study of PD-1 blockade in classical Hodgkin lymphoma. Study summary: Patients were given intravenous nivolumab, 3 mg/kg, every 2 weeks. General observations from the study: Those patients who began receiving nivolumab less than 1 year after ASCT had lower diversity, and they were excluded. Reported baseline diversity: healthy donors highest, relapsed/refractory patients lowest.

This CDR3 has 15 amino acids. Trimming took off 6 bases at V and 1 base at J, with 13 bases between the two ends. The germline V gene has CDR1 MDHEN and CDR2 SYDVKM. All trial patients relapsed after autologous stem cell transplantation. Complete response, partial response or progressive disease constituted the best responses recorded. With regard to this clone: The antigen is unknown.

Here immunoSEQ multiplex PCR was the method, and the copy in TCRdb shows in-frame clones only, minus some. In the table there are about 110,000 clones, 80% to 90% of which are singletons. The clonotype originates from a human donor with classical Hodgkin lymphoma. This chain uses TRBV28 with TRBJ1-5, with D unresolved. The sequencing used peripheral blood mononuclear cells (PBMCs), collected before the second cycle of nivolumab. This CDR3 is CASSKVSRSNQPQHF. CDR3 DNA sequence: TGTGCCAGCAGCAAAGTGAGTAGGAGCAATCAGCCCCAGCATTTT.